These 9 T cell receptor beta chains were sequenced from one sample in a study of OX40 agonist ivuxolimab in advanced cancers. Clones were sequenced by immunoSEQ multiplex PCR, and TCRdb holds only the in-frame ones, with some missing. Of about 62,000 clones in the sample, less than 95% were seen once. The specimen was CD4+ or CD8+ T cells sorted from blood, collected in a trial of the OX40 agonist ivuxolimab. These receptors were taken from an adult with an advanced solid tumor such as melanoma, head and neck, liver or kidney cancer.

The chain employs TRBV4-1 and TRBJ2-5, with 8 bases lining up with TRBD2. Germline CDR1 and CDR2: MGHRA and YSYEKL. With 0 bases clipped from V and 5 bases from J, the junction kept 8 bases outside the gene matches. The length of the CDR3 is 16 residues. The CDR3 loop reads CASSQDEAGVQETQYF. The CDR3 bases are TGCGCCAGCAGCCAAGATGAAGCGGGAGTGCAGGAGACCCAGTACTTC.

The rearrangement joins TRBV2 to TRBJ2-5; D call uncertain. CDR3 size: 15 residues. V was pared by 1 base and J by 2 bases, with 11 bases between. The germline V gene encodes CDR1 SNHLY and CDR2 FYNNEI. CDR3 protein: CASSEGNERQETQYF. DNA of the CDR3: TGTGCCAGCAGTGAAGGAAATGAGCGACAAGAGACCCAGTACTTC.

The CDR3 DNA reads TGTGCCAGCAGTTTACTGGGGATTAATCAGCCCCAGCATTTT. Its translation is CASSLLGINQPQHF. The chain couples TRBV27 to TRBJ1-5; D is unclear. Germline V gives CDR1 MNHEY, CDR2 SMNVEV (reference sequence). The CDR3 has 14 residues. The V gene lost 2 bases and the J gene lost 4 bases, with 9 bases spanning the gap.

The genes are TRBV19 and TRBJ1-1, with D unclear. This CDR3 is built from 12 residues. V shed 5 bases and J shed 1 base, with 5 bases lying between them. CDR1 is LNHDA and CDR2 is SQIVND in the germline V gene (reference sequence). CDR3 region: CASSWGNTEAFF. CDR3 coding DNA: TGTGCCAGTAGTTGGGGGAACACTGAAGCTTTCTTT. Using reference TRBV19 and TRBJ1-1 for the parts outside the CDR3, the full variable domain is DGGITQSPKYLFRKEGQNVTLSCEQNLNHDAMYWYRQDPGQGLRLIYYSQIVNDFQKGDIAEGYSVSREKKESFPLTVTSAQKNPTAFYLCASSWGNTEAFFGQGTRLTVV.

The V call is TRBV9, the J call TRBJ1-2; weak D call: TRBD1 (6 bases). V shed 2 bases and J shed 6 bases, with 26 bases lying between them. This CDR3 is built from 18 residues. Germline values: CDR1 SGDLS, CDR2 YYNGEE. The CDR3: CASSVGGSVFQGWNGYTF. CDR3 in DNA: TGTGCCAGCAGCGTGGGGGGCAGCGTTTTTCAGGGTTGGAATGGCTACACCTTC.

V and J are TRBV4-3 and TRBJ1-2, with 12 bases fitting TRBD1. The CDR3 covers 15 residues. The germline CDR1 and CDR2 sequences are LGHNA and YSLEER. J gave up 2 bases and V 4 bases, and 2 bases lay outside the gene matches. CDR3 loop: CASSPGTGGNYGYTF. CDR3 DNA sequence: TGCGCCAGCAGCCCCGGGACAGGGGGCAACTATGGCTACACCTTC.

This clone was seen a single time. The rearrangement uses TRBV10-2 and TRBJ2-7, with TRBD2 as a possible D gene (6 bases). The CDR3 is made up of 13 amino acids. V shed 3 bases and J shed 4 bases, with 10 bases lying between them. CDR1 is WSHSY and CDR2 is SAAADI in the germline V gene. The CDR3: CASSDASEYEQYF. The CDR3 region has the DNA TGCGCCAGCAGTGACGCTAGCGAGTACGAGCAGTACTTC.

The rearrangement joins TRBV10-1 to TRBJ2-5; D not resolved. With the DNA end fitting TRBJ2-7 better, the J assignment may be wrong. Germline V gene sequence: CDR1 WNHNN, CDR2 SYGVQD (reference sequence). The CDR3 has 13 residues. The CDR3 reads CASSETPTYEQYF. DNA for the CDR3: TGCGCCAGCAGTGAGACACCAACCTACGAGCAGTACTTC.

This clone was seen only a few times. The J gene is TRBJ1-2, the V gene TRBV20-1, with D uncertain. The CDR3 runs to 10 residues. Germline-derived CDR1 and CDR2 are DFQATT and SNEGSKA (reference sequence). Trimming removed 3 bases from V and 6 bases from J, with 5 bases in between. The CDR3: CSASTDGYTF. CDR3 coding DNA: TGCAGTGCTAGCACAGATGGCTACACCTTC.